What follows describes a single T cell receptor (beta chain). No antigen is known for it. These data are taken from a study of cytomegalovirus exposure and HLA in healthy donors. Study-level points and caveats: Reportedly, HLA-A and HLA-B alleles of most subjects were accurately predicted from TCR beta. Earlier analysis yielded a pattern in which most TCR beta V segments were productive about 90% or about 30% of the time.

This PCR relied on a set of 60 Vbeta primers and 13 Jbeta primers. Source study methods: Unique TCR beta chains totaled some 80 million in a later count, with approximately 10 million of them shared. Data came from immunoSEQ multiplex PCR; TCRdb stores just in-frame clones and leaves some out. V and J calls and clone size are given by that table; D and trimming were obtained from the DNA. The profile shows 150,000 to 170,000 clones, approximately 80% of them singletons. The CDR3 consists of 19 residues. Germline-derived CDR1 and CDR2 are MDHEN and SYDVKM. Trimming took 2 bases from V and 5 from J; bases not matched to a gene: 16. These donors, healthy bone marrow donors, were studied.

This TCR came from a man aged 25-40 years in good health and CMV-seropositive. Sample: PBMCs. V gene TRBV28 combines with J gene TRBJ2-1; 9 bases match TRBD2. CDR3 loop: CASSLGVSGSVGEDNEQFF. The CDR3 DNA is TGTGCCAGCAGTTTAGGTGTTAGCGGGAGTGTTGGGGAGGACAATGAGCAGTTCTTC. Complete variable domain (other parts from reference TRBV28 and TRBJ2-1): DVKVTQSSRYLVKRTGEKVFLECVQDMDHENMFWYRQDPGLGLRLIYFSYDVKMKEKGDIPEGYSVSREKKERFSLILESASTNQTSMYLCASSLGVSGSVGEDNEQFFGPGTRLTVL.